The 2 T cell receptor beta chains in this list originate from one sample, sequenced in a study of identical twins. TCRdb fed the 5' RACE reads into MiXCR, producing one record per CDR3 protein. This table has approximately 670,000 distinct CDR3 sequences, approximately 6% appearing once. The specimen sequenced was naive T cells sorted from blood. The receptors shown here come from a man aged 18 to 30 in good health.

This clonotype appeared many times. The chain uses TRBV10-3 and TRBJ1-1; tentatively, D is TRBD1 (5 bases). Deletions cut 10 bases from V and 3 bases from J, with 15 bases between. CDR3 length: 13 residues. Germline assignment: CDR1 ENHRY and CDR2 SYGVKD. The CDR3 protein is CASHPQDYTEAFF. The DNA for the CDR3 is TGTGCCAGCCACCCACAGGATTACACTGAAGCTTTCTTT.

Many counts were recorded for this clonotype. The V call is TRBV20-1, the J call TRBJ2-4; D is possibly TRBD2 (6 bases). Germline V gene data show CDR1 as DFQATT and CDR2 as SNEGSKA (reference sequence). Deletions cut 3 bases from V and 6 bases from J, with 15 bases between. The CDR3 totals 14 residues. CDR3 region: CSARGLGAPNIQYF. DNA of the CDR3: TGCAGTGCTAGGGGACTTGGGGCTCCAAACATTCAGTACTTC.